This T cell receptor (beta chain) was found in a study of T-cell memory formation after mild COVID-19. Study-level findings and limits: Memory sampled before infection contained some responding clones, suggesting cross-reactive memory joined.

This CDR3 comprises 14 residues. V lost 3 bases, J lost 0 bases, and 8 bases lay in between. Constant-segment-primed 5'RACE gave TCR alpha and TCR beta cDNA libraries with sample barcodes and UMIs. TCRdb ran MiXCR on the 5' RACE reads and lists one entry per CDR3 protein. This sample has roughly 300,000 distinct CDR3 sequences, with around 8% found just once. This clonotype was counted at least ten times. Antigen: not known. Source material: PBMCs or a T cell subset sorted from them (not recorded which). The receptor's source is a man aged 18 to 30 who had mild COVID-19 (a few samples of this study predate the infection). Cell type and time point are not known. The rearrangement joins TRBV12-3 or TRBV12-4 to TRBJ1-1; the D is unclear. CDR3 region: CASSFVRMNTEAFF. The CDR3 region has the DNA TGTGCCAGCAGTTTTGTCAGGATGAACACTGAAGCTTTCTTT.